One sample yielded the 23 T cell receptor beta chains listed below, sequenced in a study of OX40 agonist ivuxolimab in advanced cancers. This table comes from immunoSEQ multiplex PCR, and its TCRdb copy is limited to in-frame clones, with some not included. The table has some 70,000 clones, approximately 90% seen once; the top ten hold less than 2.5%. The source material was CD4+ or CD8+ T cells sorted from blood, sampled in a trial of the OX40 agonist ivuxolimab. The receptor source for this set is an adult with an advanced solid tumor such as melanoma, head and neck, liver or kidney cancer.

The chain has TRBV2 and TRBJ2-7; the match to TRBD2 covers 8 bases. V lost 6 bases, J lost 6 bases, and 4 bases stayed unmatched. The V gene's germline CDR1 is SNHLY and CDR2 FYNNEI. The CDR3 spans 12 residues. The CDR3 nucleotides are TGTGCCAGCAGAAGCGGGAGTGGCGAGCAGTACTTC. This translates into CASRSGSGEQYF.

In nucleotides, the CDR3 is TGTGCCAGCAGCCCACGGACAGGGGGCTCTGGAAACACCATATATTTT. This codes for CASSPRTGGSGNTIYF. The chain couples TRBV4-2 to TRBJ1-3, with 10 bases fitting TRBD1. The CDR3 spans 16 residues. Per the germline V gene, CDR1 is LGHNA and CDR2 is YNFKEQ. V gave up 4 bases and J gave up 0 bases; unmatched junction bases: 3.

The V gene is TRBV30, the J gene TRBJ2-7; 8 bases fit TRBD1. This CDR3 region has 16 residues. Per the germline V gene, CDR1 is GTSNPN and CDR2 is SVGIG (reference sequence). The junction had 13 bases not matched to a gene; V was cut back by 3 bases and J by 3 bases. CDR3 nucleotide sequence: TGTGCCTGGAGGCCCACCCCGGGACAGGCCTTCTACGAGCAGTACTTC. This encodes CAWRPTPGQAFYEQYF.

This clone showed up just a few times. The chain uses TRBV18 and TRBJ2-3; the match to TRBD2 covers 7 bases. This CDR3 is 13 amino acids long. Germline CDR1 is KGHSH and CDR2 is LQKENI. V shed 2 bases and J 6 bases; nucleotides not matched to a gene: 2. The DNA for the CDR3 is TGTGCCAGCTCACCAAGGCGGGAGGATACGCAGTATTTT. Its protein is CASSPRREDTQYF.

This clone was recorded only once. DNA of the CDR3: TGTGCCAGTAGTCCCGCGGTATCTGGAAACACCATATATTTT. Protein product: CASSPAVSGNTIYF. The V and J genes are TRBV19 and TRBJ1-3, with D unresolved. V gave up 5 bases and J gave up 1 base, with 9 bases separating them. CDR3 length: 14 residues. The V gene's germline CDR1 is LNHDA and CDR2 SQIVND (reference sequence).

The V call is TRBV11-2, the J call TRBJ2-1; tentative D call: TRBD2 (5 bases). From germline, CDR1 is SGHAT and CDR2 FQNNGV. The CDR3 totals 16 residues. V was pared by 2 bases and J by 10 bases, with 21 bases between. The CDR3 loop is CASSLLGGRVLGEQFF. The CDR3 DNA reads as TGTGCCAGCAGCTTACTTGGAGGCCGGGTCCTTGGGGAGCAGTTCTTC.

The J gene is TRBJ2-7, the V gene TRBV7-2; the match to TRBD2 covers 11 bases. Germline V CDR1 and CDR2: SGHTA, FQGNSA. CDR3 length: 15 residues. Trimming cost V 5 bases and J 0 bases; bases outside gene matches: 3. The CDR3 spells CASSETSGNSYEQYF. CDR3 sequence (DNA): TGTGCCAGCAGCGAGACTAGCGGGAACTCCTACGAGCAGTACTTC.

This chain connects TRBV21-1 to TRBJ1-6. TRBV21-1 is deemed a pseudogene. The CDR3 extends over 20 amino acids. Here the CDR3 reads CASSKGAGVRSITYNSPLHF. For the CDR3, the DNA is TGTGCCAGCAGCAAAGGGGCCGGGGTTCGGTCGATCACCTATAATTCACCCCTCCACTTT.

The chain employs TRBV28 and TRBJ1-2; D is ambiguous. Trimming removed 4 bases at V and 5 bases at J, with 14 bases between. Germline CDR1 MDHEN, CDR2 SYDVKM. The CDR3 loop spans 14 amino acids. The DNA of the CDR3 is TGTGCCAGCAGTTCTCCTACACCTGATTATGGCTACACCTTC. Translation gives CASSSPTPDYGYTF.

This clone was counted a single time. This rearrangement joins TRBV7-2 to TRBJ2-7; 9 nucleotides align to TRBD2. Germline assignment: CDR1 SGHTA and CDR2 FQGNSA. The V segment lost 5 bases and the J segment 4 bases; nucleotides outside the gene matches: 9. CDR3 length equals 15 residues. The CDR3: CASSESGGSRYEQYF. CDR3 sequence (DNA): TGTGCCAGCAGCGAGAGCGGGGGGTCACGATACGAGCAGTACTTC.

This clone was found a few times. The rearrangement joins TRBV12-5 to TRBJ2-7; perhaps TRBD2 as D (6 bases). This CDR3 contains 14 residues. Trimming pared 5 bases from V and 3 bases from J, leaving 14 bases between. The germline V gene encodes CDR1 LGHNT and CDR2 FRNRAP. For the CDR3, the DNA is TGTGCTAGTGGTCCCCGGGACTCCTTCTACGAGCAGTACTTC. This gives the protein CASGPRDSFYEQYF.

The rearrangement uses TRBV18 and TRBJ2-1, with D possibly TRBD2 on 6 matching bases. The germline V gene has CDR1 KGHSH and CDR2 LQKENI. This CDR3 has 15 amino acids. Trimming stripped 2 bases from V and 0 bases from J, with 8 bases between. CDR3: CASSPGRGSYNEQFF. The CDR3 DNA reads TGTGCCAGCTCACCAGGGCGGGGCTCCTACAATGAGCAGTTCTTC.

This chain connects TRBV29-1 to TRBJ1-4; no firm D call. The CDR3 contains 11 residues. CDR1 and CDR2 (germline): SQVTM, ANQGSEA. The V and J ends lost 4 bases and 7 bases respectively, with 7 bases between them. The CDR3 bases are TGCAGCGTTGTCTCCCGTGAAAAACTGTTTTTT. It encodes CSVVSREKLFF.

This chain uses TRBV11-3 with TRBJ2-7; the D is unclear. V lost 2 bases to trimming and J lost 5 bases, with 16 bases between them. CDR3 length: 15 amino acids. Germline V CDR1 and CDR2: SGHNT, YENEEA. This CDR3 reads CASSLISAPGNEQYF. For the CDR3, the DNA is TGTGCCAGCAGCTTAATTTCCGCGCCCGGAAACGAGCAGTACTTC.

The J gene is TRBJ2-7, the V gene TRBV4-3; TRBD1 is a possible D gene (6 bases). V gave up 1 base and J gave up 0 bases, with 7 bases separating them. CDR3 size: 14 residues. Germline values: CDR1 LGHNA, CDR2 YSLEER. The CDR3 protein is CASSQGDISYEQYF. The CDR3 coding sequence is TGCGCCAGCAGCCAAGGGGACATCTCCTACGAGCAGTACTTC.

V and J are TRBV19 and TRBJ2-7, with D hard to call. CDR3 size: 13 residues. Germline loops: CDR1 LNHDA, CDR2 SQIVND (reference sequence). V dropped 3 bases and J dropped 3 bases, with 9 bases sitting between them. CDR3 sequence (DNA): TGTGCCAGTAGTATTGAGGTCGGCTACGAGCAGTACTTC. This gives the protein CASSIEVGYEQYF.

The chain links TRBV27 to TRBJ2-7; possible D gene TRBD2, 5 bases. V lost 5 bases, J lost 0 bases, and 17 bases lay in between. The CDR3 totals 16 residues. Germline V gene sequence: CDR1 MNHEY, CDR2 SMNVEV (reference sequence). CDR3 nucleotide sequence: TGTGCCAGCAGTCCGAGAATGGGAGCTTACTCCTACGAGCAGTACTTC. As protein: CASSPRMGAYSYEQYF.

The gene calls are TRBV18 and TRBJ1-4; D might be TRBD1 (5 bases). The CDR3 is made up of 15 amino acids. Looked up from germline, CDR1 is KGHSH and CDR2 is LQKENI. The V and J ends lost 6 bases and 4 bases respectively, with 15 bases between them. The CDR3 DNA reads as TGTGCCAGCTCGTTTGACCGGGGGGTTAATGAAAAACTGTTTTTT. This codes for CASSFDRGVNEKLFF.

V and J are TRBV13 and TRBJ1-3; D possibly corresponds to TRBD1 (6 bases). There are 16 residues in the CDR3. Germline V CDR1 and CDR2: PRHDT, FYEKMQ (reference sequence). Trimming left V 3 bases short and J 2 bases short, with 14 bases between. CDR3 nucleotide sequence: TGTGCCAGCAGCTTCCGACCGGGGGGCGCTGGAAACACCATATATTTT. This gives the protein CASSFRPGGAGNTIYF.

This CDR3 is CASSQDWGPGGSQPQHF. The CDR3 DNA reads as TGTGCCAGCAGCCAAGATTGGGGCCCGGGAGGGAGTCAGCCCCAGCATTTT. V is TRBV4-2 and J is TRBJ1-5; maybe TRBD1 (5 bases). CDR1 and CDR2 from the germline V gene are LGHNA and YNFKEQ. V lost 0 bases and J lost 6, with 18 bases in between. CDR3 length equals 17 residues.

The CDR3 nucleotides read TGTGCCAGCAGTGACTCGGCGGTCCCTTTTAGGGACTCCTACGAGCAGTACTTC. As protein: CASSDSAVPFRDSYEQYF. The rearrangement links TRBV6-4 to TRBJ2-7; D is ambiguous. In germline, CDR1 is MRHNA, CDR2 SNTAGT. The CDR3 is 18 amino acids. The V gene lost 0 bases and the J gene lost 0 bases, with 18 bases spanning the gap.

The chain links TRBV11-3 to TRBJ2-6, with a weak D call TRBD1 (5 bases). The CDR3 runs 16 residues. V was trimmed by 5 bases and J by 0 bases, leaving 11 bases between them. Germline V gene lookup returns CDR1 SGHNT and CDR2 YENEEA. The CDR3 spells CASSLRQSSGANVLTF. In DNA, the CDR3 is TGTGCCAGCAGCCTTAGACAGAGCTCTGGGGCCAACGTCCTGACTTTC. The full variable domain, in which reference TRBV11-3 and TRBJ2-6 provide the parts outside the CDR3, is EAGVVQSPRYKIIEKKQPVAFWCNPISGHNTLYWYLQNLGQGPELLIRYENEEAVDDSQLPKDRFSAERLKGVDSTLKIQPAELGDSAVYLCASSLRQSSGANVLTFGAGSRLTVL.

The chain has TRBV7-2 and TRBJ2-5; TRBD2 agrees at 8 bases. Germline-derived CDR1 and CDR2 are SGHTA and FQGNSA. V lost 7 bases to trimming and J lost 5 bases; unmatched junction nucleotides: 12. This CDR3 region has 15 residues. The CDR3 is CASTDKRGPGETQYF. The CDR3 bases are TGTGCCAGCACCGACAAGCGGGGGCCTGGGGAGACCCAGTACTTC.